This passage covers 28 T cell receptor beta chains from one sample sequenced in a study of T-cell memory formation after mild COVID-19. TCRdb reprocessed the 5' RACE reads with MiXCR, giving one entry per CDR3 protein. The sample holds about 180,000 distinct CDR3 sequences, 15% to 20% seen once. Material for sequencing was PBMCs or a T cell subset sorted from them (not recorded which). The source of these receptors is an adult woman who had mild COVID-19 (a few samples of this study predate the infection). Cell type and time point are not known.

The CDR3 nucleotides are TGCGCCAGCAGCTTGGGGGGGACTAGCGGGCACAATGAGCAGTTCTTC. It encodes CASSLGGTSGHNEQFF. The chain links TRBV5-1 to TRBJ2-1; TRBD2 agrees at 12 bases. Germline V lookup: CDR1 SGHRS, CDR2 YFSETQ. V was pared by 0 bases and J by 5 bases, with 3 bases of the junction left unmatched. This CDR3 has 16 amino acids. Drawing the rest from reference TRBV5-1 and TRBJ2-1, the complete variable domain is KAGVTQTPRYLIKTRGQQVTLSCSPISGHRSVSWYQQTPGQGLQFLFEYFSETQRNKGNFPGRFSGRQFSNSRSEMNVSTLELGDSALYLCASSLGGTSGHNEQFFGPGTRLTVL.

The V gene is TRBV12-3 or TRBV12-4, the J gene TRBJ2-7, with TRBD2 matching over 7 bases. The length of the CDR3 is 13 residues. V gave up 7 bases and J gave up 3 bases; unmatched junction bases: 6. The CDR3 region is CASKRTRNYEQYF. The CDR3 coding sequence is TGTGCCAGCAAACGGACTAGAAACTACGAGCAGTACTTC.

This clonotype turned up a few times. This rearrangement joins TRBV14 to TRBJ2-2; D is uncertain. This CDR3 comprises 15 residues. V was trimmed by 1 base and J by 1 base, leaving 7 bases between them. The germline V gene encodes CDR1 SGHDN and CDR2 FVKESK. The CDR3: CASSQVRGNTGELFF. DNA for the CDR3: TGTGCCAGCAGCCAAGTGAGAGGGAACACCGGGGAGCTGTTTTTT.

This clonotype was observed at least ten times. This chain uses TRBV10-3 with TRBJ2-1; D gene unclear. Germline CDR1 reads ENHRY; CDR2 reads SYGVKD. V gave up 2 bases and J gave up 7 bases, with 6 bases separating them. The CDR3 spans 12 residues. The CDR3 DNA reads TGTGCCATCAGTGAGACTGGAAATGAGCAGTTCTTC. Protein product: CAISETGNEQFF.

In this sample, this clonotype turned up a few times. The chain joins TRBV11-2 to TRBJ2-2; TRBD1 matches 9 bases. Germline-derived CDR1 and CDR2 are SGHAT and FQNNGV. V lost 5 bases to trimming and J lost 5 bases; unmatched junction nucleotides: 9. There are 16 residues in the CDR3. The CDR3 DNA follows: TGTGCCAGCAGCCGCTCGGGACAGGGAAGGACCGGGGAGCTGTTTTTT. Translation: CASSRSGQGRTGELFF.

V is TRBV20-1 and J is TRBJ2-6; D uncertain. V lost 1 base, J lost 2 bases, and 6 bases lay in between. The CDR3 has 14 residues. The germline V gene encodes CDR1 DFQATT and CDR2 SNEGSKA (reference sequence). The CDR3 region has the DNA TGCAGTGCTAGAGGAAGTGCTGGGGCCAACGTCCTGACTTTC. Its protein is CSARGSAGANVLTF.

This sequence joins TRBV18 and TRBJ2-7; D possibly corresponds to TRBD1 (5 bases). V was clipped by 3 bases and J by 9 bases, with 21 bases between them. This CDR3 contains 15 residues. Per germline, CDR1 KGHSH and CDR2 LQKENI. In DNA form, the CDR3 reads TGTGCCAGCTCACCCGACAGATATCTTAGTCTGGTGCAGTACTTC. Its protein is CASSPDRYLSLVQYF.

The genes are TRBV12-3 or TRBV12-4 and TRBJ2-3, with 9 bases lining up with TRBD1. Trimming cost V 2 bases and J 4 bases; bases outside gene matches: 4. This CDR3 spans 15 amino acids. The CDR3: CASSLSGTGSDTQYF. The CDR3 nucleotides read TGTGCCAGCAGTTTATCCGGGACAGGGTCAGATACGCAGTATTTT.

CDR3 region: CASSLGAGVGQFF. CDR3 in DNA: TGTGCCAGCAGTTTAGGGGCCGGAGTGGGGCAGTTCTTC. This chain uses TRBV28 with TRBJ2-1, with D possibly matching TRBD1 (5 bases). The V end was cut by 2 bases, the J end by 12 bases, with 14 bases between. This CDR3 is 13 amino acids long. CDR1 and CDR2 from the germline V gene are MDHEN and SYDVKM.

This clonotype has just a few counts. The chain links TRBV6-6 to TRBJ2-4, with 11 bases matching TRBD1. The ends lost 5 bases at V and 3 bases at J; junction bases unmatched: 3. CDR1 is MNHNY and CDR2 is SVGAGI in the germline V gene (reference sequence). The CDR3 spans 15 residues. The CDR3 DNA reads TGTGCCAGCAGTCCGGGACAGGGGGGCAAAAACATTCAGTACTTC. Translated, it gives CASSPGQGGKNIQYF.

This clonotype turned up a few times. The chain is built from TRBV20-1 and TRBJ2-1; D is uncertain. The germline gives CDR1 DFQATT, CDR2 SNEGSKA (reference sequence). The CDR3 is 10 residues long. V gave up 0 bases and J gave up 6 bases, with 0 bases separating them. This CDR3 reads CSARDNEQFF. CDR3 DNA sequence: TGCAGTGCTAGAGACAATGAGCAGTTCTTC.

This clonotype was seen ten or more times. This chain connects TRBV18 to TRBJ2-1; D is unresolved. The length of the CDR3 is 14 residues. V lost 3 bases to trimming and J lost 9 bases, with 15 bases between them. CDR1 and CDR2 (germline): KGHSH, LQKENI. The CDR3 reads CASSPGGEKSEQFF. The CDR3 DNA sequence: TGTGCCAGCTCACCCGGTGGAGAAAAGAGTGAGCAGTTCTTC.

CDR3 in DNA: TGTGCCAGCAGTTCAGGGGGGGAGGGTACGCAGTATTTT. Encoded protein: CASSSGGEGTQYF. The chain couples TRBV12-3 or TRBV12-4 to TRBJ2-3; D possibly uses TRBD1 or TRBD2 (7 bases each). The CDR3 length is 13 residues. Deletions cut 4 bases from V and 8 bases from J, with 13 bases between.

The chain carries TRBV20-1 and TRBJ1-1, with a possible D match to TRBD1 (5 bases). V was trimmed by 1 base and J by 4 bases, leaving 10 bases between them. Looked up from germline, CDR1 is DFQATT and CDR2 is SNEGSKA (reference sequence). This CDR3 is 13 amino acids long. In nucleotides, the CDR3 is TGCAGTGCTAGAGCCGGGGGTGGCACTGAAGCTTTCTTT. Translated, it gives CSARAGGGTEAFF.

The chain joins TRBV7-8 to TRBJ2-7, with 10 nucleotides matching TRBD1. CDR3 length: 16 residues. Germline V gene lookup returns CDR1 SGHVS and CDR2 FQNEAQ. Trimming cost V 5 bases and J 10 bases; bases outside gene matches: 17. This CDR3 reads CASSPRTGTGALSQYF. In DNA, the CDR3 is TGTGCCAGCAGCCCACGGACCGGGACAGGGGCCCTCAGCCAGTACTTC.

This clonotype was detected a few times. The V gene is TRBV7-2, the J gene TRBJ1-1; TRBD1 is a possible D gene (6 bases). This CDR3 has 12 residues. Germline V gene lookup returns CDR1 SGHTA and CDR2 FQGNSA. Trimming took 0 bases from V and 11 from J, leaving 10 bases between them. The CDR3 reads CASSLAGRGAFF. The CDR3 DNA follows: TGTGCCAGCAGCTTAGCGGGTAGGGGGGCTTTCTTT.

The gene calls are TRBV12-3 or TRBV12-4 and TRBJ2-3, with D tentatively TRBD2 (6 bases). Deletions cut 4 bases from V and 0 bases from J, with 11 bases between. The CDR3 consists of 15 residues. The CDR3 protein is CASSSTSSSTDTQYF. The DNA for the CDR3 is TGTGCCAGCAGTTCGACTAGTTCTAGCACAGATACGCAGTATTTT.

This clonotype was found a few times. The V and J genes are TRBV7-2 and TRBJ2-2; 10 bases line up with TRBD2. CDR1 and CDR2 (germline): SGHTA, FQGNSA. This CDR3 contains 17 residues. Trimming took 1 base from V and 5 from J; bases not matched to a gene: 7. The CDR3 loop reads CASSLGPAGGGTGELFF. In nucleotides, the CDR3 is TGTGCCAGCAGCTTAGGTCCAGCGGGAGGGGGGACCGGGGAGCTGTTTTTT.

This clonotype was observed at least ten times. The chain's CDR3 is CASRHDRAQGSVWTEAFF. Written as DNA, the CDR3 is TGTGCCAGCAGACATGATCGGGCCCAGGGGAGTGTTTGGACTGAAGCTTTCTTT. This chain joins TRBV12-3 or TRBV12-4 and TRBJ1-1; TRBD1 is a possible D gene (6 bases). The CDR3 sequence is 18 residues long. The V end was cut by 6 bases, the J end by 5 bases, with 28 bases between.

The genes are TRBV5-1 and TRBJ2-1; the D gene could be TRBD1 or TRBD2 (6 bases each). This CDR3 has 17 residues. Germline V gene sequence: CDR1 SGHRS, CDR2 YFSETQ. V lost 3 bases and J lost 0, with 16 bases in between. CDR3 DNA sequence: TGCGCCAGCAGCTACAATCCCCGGGGGCTCTCCTACAATGAGCAGTTCTTC. Its translation: CASSYNPRGLSYNEQFF.

The chain employs TRBV18 and TRBJ2-2, with D possibly being TRBD2 (5 bases). Per germline, CDR1 KGHSH and CDR2 LQKENI. This CDR3 is 15 amino acids long. The ends were cut back, 4 bases at V and 0 bases at J, with 9 bases in the middle. The CDR3: CASSRSGTNTGELFF. The CDR3, as DNA: TGTGCCAGCTCACGATCCGGGACGAACACCGGGGAGCTGTTTTTT.

This chain uses TRBV20-1 with TRBJ2-6; D possibly corresponds to TRBD1 (6 bases). Trimming took 2 bases from V and 0 from J, leaving 26 bases between them. The CDR3 runs to 21 residues. In germline, CDR1 is DFQATT, CDR2 SNEGSKA (reference sequence). CDR3 sequence (DNA): TGCAGTGCTAGAACACCCCTTACCAGCCGGACAGTCTTCTCTGGGGCCAACGTCCTGACTTTC. It codes for CSARTPLTSRTVFSGANVLTF.

The rearrangement uses TRBV13 and TRBJ2-7, with 9 bases matching TRBD1. Germline lookup yields CDR1 PRHDT and CDR2 FYEKMQ (reference sequence). This CDR3 is 15 amino acids long. With V trimmed by 5 bases and J by 1 base, 6 bases remained unmatched. CDR3 in amino acids: CASSRGDRDSYEQYF. The DNA for the CDR3 is TGTGCCAGCAGCCGGGGGGACAGGGATTCCTACGAGCAGTACTTC.

This chain connects TRBV18 to TRBJ2-2; D is ambiguous. V dropped 2 bases and J dropped 1 base, with 5 bases sitting between them. The CDR3 consists of 14 residues. Germline assignment: CDR1 KGHSH and CDR2 LQKENI. Written as DNA, the CDR3 is TGTGCCAGCTCACCAGGTCGGAACACCGGGGAGCTGTTTTTT. It codes for CASSPGRNTGELFF.

The CDR3 coding sequence is TGCAGTGCTAGACTAGAGAGGAACACCGGGGAGCTGTTTTTT. Its protein product is CSARLERNTGELFF. The chain has TRBV20-1 and TRBJ2-2, with no clear D. With 2 bases removed from V and 1 base from J, the gap between germline ends came to 8 bases. The CDR3 runs to 14 residues. Germline V gene sequence: CDR1 DFQATT, CDR2 SNEGSKA (reference sequence).

The J gene is TRBJ1-2, the V gene TRBV20-1; the D is unclear. Germline CDR1 DFQATT, CDR2 SNEGSKA (reference sequence). V lost 4 bases to trimming and J lost 6 bases, with 18 bases between them. The CDR3 loop spans 14 amino acids. The DNA for the CDR3 is TGCAGTGCTATAAATGTCATAGGCCTAGATGGCTACACCTTC. Translating gives CSAINVIGLDGYTF.

This chain uses TRBV6-5 with TRBJ2-1, with D perhaps TRBD2 (7 bases). V was trimmed by 2 bases and J by 7 bases, leaving 18 bases between them. Germline V lookup: CDR1 MNHEY, CDR2 SVGAGI. This CDR3 spans 16 amino acids. CDR3 sequence reads: CASSYLWRERGNEQFF. In DNA, the CDR3 is TGTGCCAGCAGTTACCTATGGCGGGAGAGGGGGAATGAGCAGTTCTTC.

This clonotype came up a few times. The chain uses TRBV5-6 and TRBJ2-3; either TRBD1 or TRBD2 may supply D (5 bases each). CDR1 SGHDT and CDR2 YYEEEE come from the germline V gene. V was clipped by 1 base and J by 7 bases, with 16 bases between them. This CDR3 contains 15 residues. CDR3 nucleotide sequence: TGTGCCAGCAGCTTGTTTGGGGGAGCCTTTAATACGCAGTATTTT. This encodes CASSLFGGAFNTQYF.